The 9 T cell receptor beta chains below come from one sample, sequenced in a study of T cell repertoires and Cas9 in healthy adults. Profiling relied on immunoSEQ multiplex PCR, and the TCRdb table lists in-frame clones only, not all of them. The sample yields 20,000 to 25,000 clones, roughly 92% seen once. Sequenced material: CD4+ effector T cells (CD127+, CD25-, CD137-, CD154-) from PBMCs; culture status not recorded. The origin of the receptors is a human donor in good health.

The V and J genes are TRBV5-1 and TRBJ1-5, with TRBD1 matching over 8 bases. With V trimmed by 4 bases and J by 6 bases, 3 bases remained unmatched. This CDR3 is 13 amino acids long. Germline V gives CDR1 SGHRS, CDR2 YFSETQ. This CDR3 reads CASSQTGGQPQHF. The CDR3 DNA is TGCGCCAGCAGCCAAACAGGGGGTCAGCCCCAGCATTTT. Full variable domain (rest looked up from reference TRBV5-1 and TRBJ1-5): KAGVTQTPRYLIKTRGQQVTLSCSPISGHRSVSWYQQTPGQGLQFLFEYFSETQRNKGNFPGRFSGRQFSNSRSEMNVSTLELGDSALYLCASSQTGGQPQHFGDGTRLSIL.

This clone was picked up one time. This chain links TRBV7-7 with TRBJ2-7, with 10 positions matching TRBD1. Germline V gene lookup returns CDR1 SSHAT and CDR2 FNYEAQ (reference sequence). This CDR3 is built from 15 residues. J lost 6 bases, V lost 5 bases, and 10 bases had no gene match. CDR3 amino acids: CASSPTGTGAGEQYF. In DNA form, the CDR3 reads TGTGCCAGCAGCCCTACCGGGACAGGGGCCGGCGAGCAGTACTTC.

The chain combines TRBV6-4 with TRBJ2-2; D may correspond to TRBD1 or TRBD2 (5 bases each). Germline V gene data show CDR1 as MRHNA and CDR2 as SNTAGT. The CDR3 is 14 residues long. Trimming left V 5 bases short and J 3 bases short, with 10 bases between. CDR3 in amino acids: CASSFGGDTGELFF. The CDR3 DNA sequence: TGTGCCAGCAGTTTTGGGGGAGACACCGGGGAGCTGTTTTTT.

J is TRBJ2-3 and V is TRBV18, with D unresolved. Germline V CDR1 and CDR2: KGHSH, LQKENI. Trimming removed 2 bases from V and 2 bases from J, with 8 bases in between. This CDR3 has 14 residues. The CDR3 DNA is TGTGCCAGCTCACCAGTAGAGAACACAGATACGCAGTATTTT. This encodes CASSPVENTDTQYF.

The chain combines TRBV10-3 with TRBJ2-1, with 7 bases lining up with TRBD2. The V segment lost 2 bases and the J segment 0 bases; nucleotides outside the gene matches: 1. Germline V CDR1 and CDR2: ENHRY, SYGVKD. The CDR3 runs to 15 residues. The CDR3 loop reads CAISEPSGSYNEQFF. In DNA, the CDR3 is TGTGCCATCAGTGAGCCTAGCGGCTCCTACAATGAGCAGTTCTTC.

The genes are TRBV16 and TRBJ1-5; perhaps TRBD1 as D (6 bases). This CDR3 spans 14 amino acids. Looked up from germline, CDR1 is KGHSY and CDR2 is FQNENV. The V end lost 2 bases, the J end lost 7 bases, and 12 bases lay between the germline ends. The CDR3, as DNA: TGTGCCAGCAGCCAAGGCCGGGGACAACAGCCCCAGCATTTT. This sequence encodes CASSQGRGQQPQHF.

Regarding this clone: Mismatch with germline at one junction end may stem from a read error. At the DNA level, this CDR3 is encoded by other sequences in the same sample as well. The V and J genes are TRBV7-3 and TRBJ2-3; D call uncertain. Per germline, CDR1 SGHTA and CDR2 FQGTGA. CDR3 length: 15 residues. CDR3 amino acids: CASSLSSQRSQTQYF. CDR3 in DNA: TGTGCTAGCAGCTTAAGCTCTCAGAGATCTCAGACGCAGTATTTT.

The chain has TRBV14 and TRBJ2-7, with no clear D. This CDR3 spans 17 amino acids. CDR1 and CDR2 from the germline V gene are SGHDN and FVKESK. Trimming removed 2 bases from V and 3 bases from J, with 20 bases in between. The CDR3: CASSQYQPLRPGYEQYV. The CDR3 DNA is TGTGCCAGCAGCCAATACCAGCCGTTGAGGCCGGGCTACGAGCAGTACGTC.

V and J are TRBV2 and TRBJ2-1, with 9 bases identical to TRBD2. Trimming at V came to 6 bases and at J to 8 bases, leaving 11 bases not matched to a gene. Germline-derived CDR1 and CDR2 are SNHLY and FYNNEI. This CDR3 has 15 amino acids. The CDR3 loop reads CASRDTGLARDEQFF. In DNA form, the CDR3 reads TGTGCCAGCAGGGATACGGGACTAGCTCGGGATGAGCAGTTCTTC.